The 21 T cell receptor beta chains below come from one sample, sequenced in a study of OX40 agonist ivuxolimab in advanced cancers. Profiled with immunoSEQ multiplex PCR; TCRdb holds only in-frame clones, not every one. The sample holds more than 50,000 clones; 82% are singletons and the top ten take over 1.3%. The starting material was CD4+ or CD8+ T cells sorted from blood, obtained in a trial of the OX40 agonist ivuxolimab. Every receptor here comes from an adult with an advanced solid tumor such as melanoma, head and neck, liver or kidney cancer.

The chain uses TRBV18 and TRBJ2-5; D unclear. Germline V gene data show CDR1 as KGHSH and CDR2 as LQKENI. This CDR3 region has 14 residues. V was cut by 3 bases and J by 4 bases, with 12 bases left in between. The CDR3 is CASSPEGSRETQYF. The CDR3 nucleotides read TGTGCCAGCTCACCGGAAGGGTCGAGAGAGACCCAGTACTTC.

The chain couples TRBV9 to TRBJ2-1; the match to TRBD1 covers 11 bases. CDR1 and CDR2 from the germline V gene are SGDLS and YYNGEE. V shed 7 bases, J shed 10 bases, and the junction held 7 bases outside the gene matches. CDR3 size: 13 residues. This chain's CDR3 is CASGGQGVNEQFF. As DNA, the CDR3 is TGTGCCAGCGGGGGACAGGGGGTAAACGAGCAGTTCTTC.

This chain uses TRBV6-6 with TRBJ2-3; 13 nucleotides agree with TRBD2. This CDR3 region has 15 residues. Germline CDR1 reads MNHNY; CDR2 reads SVGAGI (reference sequence). V shed 5 bases and J 2 bases; nucleotides not matched to a gene: 1. The CDR3, as DNA: TGTGCCAGCAGTGGGACTAGCGGGGACACAGATACGCAGTATTTT. Protein: CASSGTSGDTDTQYF.

This clone was seen just once. This rearrangement joins TRBV13 to TRBJ1-1; 9 nucleotides agree with TRBD1. The germline gives CDR1 PRHDT, CDR2 FYEKMQ (reference sequence). Trimming removed 5 bases from V and 5 bases from J; junction bases left unmatched: 18. The CDR3 totals 18 residues. The CDR3 nucleotides are TGTGCCAGCAGCCTTAACAGGGGGCGTCACAAAGGGGCGACTGAAGCTTTCTTT. Protein: CASSLNRGRHKGATEAFF. Combining the CDR3 with reference TRBV13 and TRBJ1-1 gives the whole variable domain AAGVIQSPRHLIKEKRETATLKCYPIPRHDTVYWYQQGPGQDPQFLISFYEKMQSDKGSIPDRFSAQQFSDYHSELNMSSLELGDSALYFCASSLNRGRHKGATEAFFGQGTRLTVV.

The chain uses TRBV9 and TRBJ2-3; D is unclear. Trimming left V 0 bases short and J 5 bases short, with 4 bases between. Germline CDR1 is SGDLS and CDR2 is YYNGEE. This CDR3 spans 12 amino acids. The CDR3 spells CASSVAQDTQYF. CDR3 bases: TGTGCCAGCAGCGTAGCGCAAGATACGCAGTATTTT.

This chain links TRBV5-4 with TRBJ2-7, with no clear D. The CDR3 runs 16 residues. The germline gives CDR1 SGHNT, CDR2 YYREEE (reference sequence). The germline V and J ends were trimmed by 5 bases and 3 bases, with 21 bases remaining between them. The CDR3 spells CASRITMGNINYEQYF. Written as DNA, the CDR3 is TGTGCCAGCAGGATAACAATGGGCAATATAAACTACGAGCAGTACTTC.

The chain has TRBV6-6 and TRBJ2-7; D not resolved. CDR1 is MNHNY and CDR2 is SVGAGI in the germline V gene (reference sequence). The CDR3 is made up of 13 amino acids. The V gene lost 7 bases and the J gene lost 4 bases, with 14 bases spanning the gap. This CDR3 reads CASTSRLGYEQYF. The CDR3 DNA reads as TGTGCCAGCACCTCCCGGTTAGGGTACGAGCAGTACTTC.

The chain recombines TRBV2 with TRBJ1-4; 9 bases align to TRBD1. J gave up 0 bases and V 6 bases, and 8 bases lay outside the gene matches. The germline V gene has CDR1 SNHLY and CDR2 FYNNEI. This CDR3 region has 17 residues. CDR3 DNA sequence: TGTGCCAGCAGGGACGTTACAGGGGGCGCAACTAATGAAAAACTGTTTTTT. The encoded protein is CASRDVTGGATNEKLFF.

V is TRBV27 and J is TRBJ2-6, with D unresolved. CDR1 is MNHEY and CDR2 is SMNVEV in the germline V gene (reference sequence). V lost 5 bases to trimming and J lost 0 bases, with 5 bases between them. The CDR3 contains 14 residues. CDR3 DNA sequence: TGTGCCAGCAGTCTATTCTCTGGGGCCAACGTCCTGACTTTC. Amino acid sequence: CASSLFSGANVLTF.

The CDR3: CASSRKSGGYEQYF. The CDR3 nucleotides are TGTGCCAGCAGCAGAAAAAGCGGGGGGTACGAGCAGTACTTC. The chain recombines TRBV11-3 with TRBJ2-7; TRBD2 matches 9 bases. Germline CDR1 is SGHNT and CDR2 is YENEEA. The V segment lost 5 bases and the J segment 4 bases; nucleotides outside the gene matches: 6. The CDR3 has 14 residues.

In this sample, this clone turned up once. The V and J genes are TRBV7-9 and TRBJ2-3; TRBD2 might be the D (5 bases). The germline V and J ends were trimmed by 5 bases and 4 bases, with 13 bases remaining between them. This CDR3 has 14 residues. The germline V gene encodes CDR1 SEHNR and CDR2 FQNEAQ (reference sequence). The CDR3: CASSPGVDADTQYF. The CDR3 bases are TGTGCCAGCAGCCCCGGGGTGGATGCAGATACGCAGTATTTT.

This clone was found once. V and J are TRBV5-5 and TRBJ1-1; the match to TRBD1 covers 9 bases. Germline-derived CDR1 and CDR2 are SGHKS and YYEKEE (reference sequence). The CDR3 length is 15 residues. Trimming at V came to 4 bases and at J to 1 base, leaving 5 bases not matched to a gene. The CDR3 sequence is CASSRGGQGNTEAFF. The CDR3 DNA sequence: TGTGCCAGCAGCCGAGGGGGACAGGGGAACACTGAAGCTTTCTTT.

The rearrangement uses TRBV5-1 and TRBJ1-5; D is uncertain. CDR3 length equals 13 residues. The V end was cut by 1 base, the J end by 4 bases, with 6 bases between. Germline-derived CDR1 and CDR2 are SGHRS and YFSETQ. CDR3: CASSLSLNQPQHF. The CDR3 DNA reads TGCGCCAGCAGCTTGAGTCTAAATCAGCCCCAGCATTTT.

The chain uses TRBV11-3 and TRBJ1-1; D is unresolved. The CDR3 has 13 amino acids. The V gene's germline CDR1 is SGHNT and CDR2 YENEEA. V was pared by 0 bases and J by 3 bases, with 5 bases between. The CDR3 coding sequence is TGTGCCAGCAGCTTAGACGGGGACACTGAAGCTTTCTTT. Residues: CASSLDGDTEAFF.

This chain joins TRBV30 and TRBJ2-7; 9 positions match TRBD1. Trimming removed 4 bases from V and 3 bases from J; junction bases left unmatched: 4. The germline gives CDR1 GTSNPN, CDR2 SVGIG (reference sequence). The CDR3 totals 13 residues. The CDR3 loop reads CAWKGTGLYEQYF. CDR3 DNA sequence: TGTGCCTGGAAAGGGACAGGGCTCTACGAGCAGTACTTC.

The rearrangement links TRBV7-9 to TRBJ1-1, with TRBD1 matching over 8 bases. The CDR3 runs to 14 residues. Looked up from germline, CDR1 is SEHNR and CDR2 is FQNEAQ (reference sequence). The V gene end was trimmed by 1 base and the J gene end by 6 bases; junction bases not matched to a gene: 4. The CDR3 loop is CASSLGGQASEAFF. DNA of the CDR3: TGTGCCAGCAGCTTAGGGGGACAGGCCTCTGAAGCTTTCTTT.

This chain joins TRBV7-9 and TRBJ1-2; 12 bases match TRBD1. The CDR3 has 17 residues. Trimming took 3 bases from V and 1 from J; bases not matched to a gene: 6. Germline lookup yields CDR1 SEHNR and CDR2 FQNEAQ (reference sequence). CDR3: CASSLGQGARSNYGYTF. The CDR3 DNA follows: TGTGCCAGCAGCTTGGGACAGGGGGCTAGAAGTAACTATGGCTACACCTTC.

V gene TRBV7-2 combines with J gene TRBJ1-2; 8 nucleotides align to TRBD1. The CDR3 totals 14 residues. Per germline, CDR1 SGHTA and CDR2 FQGNSA. Trimming cost V 1 base and J 6 bases; bases outside gene matches: 4. The CDR3 region has the DNA TGTGCCAGCAGCTTAGACAGGGGGGAGAATGGCTACACCTTC. Its protein is CASSLDRGENGYTF.

The chain has TRBV18 and TRBJ2-1; D is unclear. CDR1 KGHSH and CDR2 LQKENI come from the germline V gene. The CDR3 length is 12 residues. V was pared by 4 bases and J by 6 bases, with 7 bases between. CDR3 sequence reads: CASSLGINEQFF. CDR3 coding DNA: TGTGCCAGCTCACTCGGAATCAATGAGCAGTTCTTC.

The gene calls are TRBV5-4 and TRBJ2-5; the D gene is possibly TRBD2 (6 bases). CDR3 size: 18 residues. The germline gives CDR1 SGHNT, CDR2 YYREEE (reference sequence). Between the trimmed V and J ends, which lost 5 bases and 0 bases, there was a span of 23 bases. CDR3 nucleotides: TGTGCCAGCAGTTTCGAGGAGGGCCTACCACCCTACCAAGAGACCCAGTACTTC. Translated, it gives CASSFEEGLPPYQETQYF.

J is TRBJ1-1 and V is TRBV10-3, with no clear D. CDR3 length: 14 residues. Germline assignment: CDR1 ENHRY and CDR2 SYGVKD. V was cut by 6 bases and J by 1 base, with 12 bases left in between. CDR3 DNA: TGTGCCATCAGGCCCGCCGGACGGAACACTGAAGCTTTCTTT. It specifies CAIRPAGRNTEAFF.